The T cell receptor (beta chain) described here comes from a study of siplizumab effects on memory and regulatory T cells. Broader study findings: Only a minority of proliferating CD4+ or CD8+ clones had an assignable naive or memory phenotype, with roughly 75-97% lacking one.

Some clones are missing from TCRdb's copy, which holds only in-frame ones; the method was immunoSEQ multiplex PCR. The sample yields fewer than 70,000 clones, approximately 89% seen once. As regards this clone: What it binds is unknown.

Germline-derived CDR1 and CDR2 are SGHTA and FQGNSA. CDR3 length: 15 residues. V lost 0 bases and J lost 4; bases outside the gene matches: 5. The source material was Tregs sorted from blood. This chain links TRBV7-2 with TRBJ2-7; TRBD1 matches 8 bases. This clonotype was sampled from a human donor in good health. Here the CDR3 DNA reads TGTGCCAGCAGCTTAGCAGGGACAGGACTTTACGAGCAGTACTTC. Amino acids: CASSLAGTGLYEQYF.